This T cell receptor (beta chain) was identified during a study of T-cell memory formation after mild COVID-19 (dated by TCRdb to the early 2020s). A note on the overall study: TCR sequence clusters from the two donors were largely donor specific. Longitudinal TCRalpha and TCRbeta repertoire sequencing tracked T-cell clones expanding and contracting after mild COVID-19 in two donors. The cohort was made up of two young adult volunteers, one female and one male, who were previously healthy. Overall study results and their limits: The study included only a couple of mild cases, and larger cohorts that include severe cases with pre-infection samples were judged to be necessary. Balanced CD4/CD8 phenotypes were observed for clones contracting from day 15 to 85, whereas a bias towards CD4+ was observed for a second wave of clones expanding from day 15 to 37. Some responding clones were detected in pre-infection memory, which suggested that pre-existing cross-reactive memory T cells had joined the SARS-CoV-2 response. Whether the second-wave clones peaking on day 37 were SARS-CoV-2 specific was not confirmed. Contracting CD4+ clones appeared mostly in the CM and EM memory subsets, whereas CD8+ clones were enriched in EMRA.

PBMCs were isolated by Ficoll-Paque density gradient centrifugation. About this clonotype: Which antigen it targets is not known. The record has no base qualities; no much larger clone is one base away.

The CDR3 spans 16 residues, from the cysteine through the phenylalanine. Only the CDR3 part of the read is kept: 48 bases, read in frame from the first base. CDR1 SGHRS and CDR2 YFSETQ were looked up in the germline V gene. V was cut back by 1 base and J by 1 base, leaving a gap of 12 bases between them. TCRdb records Illumina NovaSeq 6000 as the sequencer. Using 5'RACE with constant-segment primers, TCRalpha and TCRbeta cDNA libraries were constructed, with sample barcodes and unique molecular identifiers added in the process. RNA was extracted from every sample with Trizol reagent. Amplification of the libraries took two PCR steps, and the second step added a second sample barcode plus Illumina TruSeq adapters. Libraries were sequenced on an Illumina NovaSeq with 2 x 150 bp paired-end reads. Regarding the original processing steps: Demultiplexing of reads and collapsing into UMI-guided consensus sequences were performed with migec v1.2.7. Using mixcr v2.1.11, the UMI consensuses were aligned to TRA and TRB V and J templates and assembled into clonotypes. A clonotype was counted as expanded or contracted only if both edgeR and NoisET called the change significant, with noise models trained on biological replicates. For edgeR calls, the thresholds were a false discovery rate-adjusted p below 0.01 and a log2 fold-change of 1. PCA with hierarchical clustering of max-normalized trajectories of the 1000 most abundant clonotypes was used as exploratory dynamics analysis. Each responding clone was given a CD4 or CD8 phenotype based on the CD4+ and CD8+ repertoires, which had been sequenced separately. TCRdb itself trimmed the public reads at Q25 with fastp, ran MiXCR and retained productive beta chains. Rows with a matching CDR3 protein are joined into one entry that keeps the most common DNA and genes. These V and J calls rely on TCRdb rather than the paper's analysis. Recorded for this sample are 130,000 to 150,000 distinct CDR3 sequences; 6% to 7% of them occurred a single time. The ten largest account for about 2.1% of the sample.

The rearrangement combines TRBV5-1 with TRBJ1-5, with the D gene not confidently named. Sequences were obtained from PBMCs or a T cell subset sorted from them (not recorded which). This receptor was obtained from an adult woman who had mild COVID-19 (a few samples of this study predate the infection). The sample titles of this study are shuffled in the database, so cell type and time point are left out; the donor was told from shared clones. In nucleotides, the sequence is TGCGCCAGCAGCTTGCTTCCGGCGGAAAGCAATCAGCCCCAGCATTTT. It is translated as CASSLLPAESNQPQHF.